The entry below describes one T cell receptor beta chain. Unmatched junction bases numbered 6, after V lost 4 bases and J lost 2 bases. Germline CDR1 is SGHNT and CDR2 is YENEEA. The CDR3 sequence is 16 residues long. This sample was taken from a study of blood T cell repertoires in COVID-19. About the study: Collection of acute and convalescent COVID-19 samples took place in the United States, Italy and Spain. In each case, the material was cDNA or gDNA derived from T cells, B-cell-depleted T cells, or PBMCs.

Per the study methods: For nucleated cells, counts were estimated from reference gene primer amplification. Some clones are missing from TCRdb's copy, which holds only in-frame ones; the method was immunoSEQ multiplex PCR. V and J calls plus clone size are reproduced from that table; the DNA served to infer D and trimming. The table includes about 90,000 clones, 89% detected once. V is TRBV11-3 and J is TRBJ1-5; 9 nucleotides line up with TRBD1. Specimen: peripheral blood. This TCR was recovered from a woman aged 70-85 years with acute or convalescent COVID-19. The CDR3 is CASSWARTGGNQPQHF. The DNA for the CDR3 is TGTGCCAGCAGCTGGGCCCGGACAGGGGGCAATCAGCCCCAGCATTTT. Full variable domain (outside the CDR3, taken from reference TRBV11-3 and TRBJ1-5): EAGVVQSPRYKIIEKKQPVAFWCNPISGHNTLYWYLQNLGQGPELLIRYENEEAVDDSQLPKDRFSAERLKGVDSTLKIQPAELGDSAVYLCASSWARTGGNQPQHFGDGTRLSIL.